Shown below are 21 T cell receptor beta chains from a single sample sequenced in a study of cytomegalovirus exposure and HLA in healthy donors. PCR primers comprised 60 Vbeta and 13 Jbeta primers. Sequencing was performed with immunoSEQ multiplex PCR; in TCRdb, only in-frame clones are kept and a portion is missing. The sample carries around 190,000 clones, approximately 80% recorded once. Sequencing was done on a sample of PBMCs. Source of these receptors: a young woman in good health and CMV-seropositive.

This clone was recorded once. The J gene is TRBJ2-1, the V gene TRBV7-6, with TRBD1 matching over 7 bases. Trimming at V came to 5 bases and at J to 2 bases, leaving 9 bases not matched to a gene. The CDR3 extends over 16 amino acids. In germline, CDR1 is SGHVS, CDR2 FNYEAQ. The CDR3 DNA follows: TGTGCCAGCAGCCCAGGGGGAAGGGGTGCCTACAATGAGCAGTTCTTC. The encoded protein is CASSPGGRGAYNEQFF.

This clone was counted between two and nine times. This chain's CDR3 is CASSPGTGAYEQYF. The CDR3 coding sequence is TGCGCCAGCAGCCCGGGAACGGGGGCCTACGAGCAGTACTTC. The rearrangement links TRBV4-3 to TRBJ2-7, with a possible D match to TRBD2 (6 bases). Germline CDR1 LGHNA, CDR2 YSLEER. The CDR3 covers 14 residues. V gave up 4 bases and J gave up 2 bases, with 12 bases separating them.

This rearrangement joins TRBV15 to TRBJ1-2; D not resolved. Trimming removed 0 bases from V and 4 bases from J, with 15 bases in between. CDR3 length: 16 amino acids. CDR1 is LNHNV and CDR2 is YYDKDF in the germline V gene (reference sequence). CDR3 residues: CATSRDGSRGSYGYTF. The CDR3 DNA reads TGTGCCACCAGCAGAGATGGATCCCGAGGAAGCTATGGCTACACCTTC.

This clone showed up just a few times. The rearrangement links TRBV18 to TRBJ2-7, with D tentatively TRBD1 (6 bases). V was clipped by 3 bases and J by 5 bases, with 14 bases between them. This CDR3 comprises 14 residues. Germline CDR1 and CDR2: KGHSH and LQKENI. CDR3 residues: CASSPSGQSNEQYF. CDR3 DNA sequence: TGTGCCAGCTCACCTTCTGGACAGTCTAACGAGCAGTACTTC.

The chain has TRBV11-2 and TRBJ2-5, with D maybe TRBD1 (5 bases). V lost 5 bases to trimming and J lost 2 bases, with 9 bases between them. The CDR3 spans 13 residues. Germline V gene sequence: CDR1 SGHAT, CDR2 FQNNGV. This CDR3 is CASSTDRQETQYF. The CDR3 nucleotides read TGTGCCAGCAGCACAGACAGACAAGAGACCCAGTACTTC.

This clone was counted a single time. CDR3 nucleotide sequence: TGTGCCAGCAGCCTACGGACAGGGGGCGCCTCGGGGCAGTACTTC. This gives the protein CASSLRTGGASGQYF. The chain joins TRBV7-2 to TRBJ2-7; 11 nucleotides match TRBD1. Germline CDR1 SGHTA, CDR2 FQGNSA. The CDR3 is 15 residues long. Losses at the gene ends were 5 bases for V and 9 bases for J; bases not matched to a gene: 12. Looking up the rest from reference TRBV7-2 and TRBJ2-7 gives the full variable domain: GAGVSQSPSNKVTEKGKDVELRCDPISGHTALYWYRQSLGQGLEFLIYFQGNSAPDKSGLPSDRFSAERTGGSVSTLTIQRTQQEDSAVYLCASSLRTGGASGQYFGPGTRLTVT.

The chain is built from TRBV11-2 and TRBJ2-7; perhaps TRBD1 as D (6 bases). V lost 3 bases and J 3 bases, leaving 12 bases between the germline ends. The CDR3 runs to 14 residues. Germline V lookup: CDR1 SGHAT, CDR2 FQNNGV. Here the CDR3 reads CASSFSTGSYEQYF. The DNA of the CDR3 is TGTGCCAGCAGCTTCTCGACAGGCAGCTACGAGCAGTACTTC.

This clone was counted a few times. The chain joins TRBV4-1 to TRBJ2-5, with TRBD2 as a possible D gene (6 bases). Trimming removed 1 base at V and 2 bases at J, with 11 bases between. Germline-derived CDR1 and CDR2 are MGHRA and YSYEKL. The CDR3 totals 15 residues. This CDR3 reads CASSQGNGGQETQYF. The CDR3 nucleotides read TGCGCCAGCAGCCAAGGAAACGGGGGTCAAGAGACCCAGTACTTC.

Only a few counts were recorded for this clone. The chain employs TRBV7-6 and TRBJ1-4; weak D call: TRBD1 (5 bases). Germline V CDR1 and CDR2: SGHVS, FNYEAQ. The V end lost 4 bases, the J end lost 8 bases, and 17 bases lay between the germline ends. This CDR3 is 15 amino acids long. Here the CDR3 reads CASSSNPGGVEKLFF. The CDR3 coding sequence is TGTGCCAGCAGCTCAAACCCGGGGGGAGTGGAAAAACTGTTTTTT.

V and J are TRBV19 and TRBJ1-2, with no clear D. V lost 5 bases to trimming and J lost 4 bases, with 17 bases between them. Germline V lookup: CDR1 LNHDA, CDR2 SQIVND (reference sequence). This CDR3 spans 15 amino acids. Here the CDR3 reads CASSPQAVAFYGYTF. As DNA, the CDR3 is TGTGCCAGTAGTCCCCAGGCAGTGGCTTTCTATGGCTACACCTTC.

The rearrangement links TRBV2 to TRBJ2-3; 9 bases agree with TRBD2. The CDR3 runs to 14 residues. Germline lookup yields CDR1 SNHLY and CDR2 FYNNEI. J lost 0 bases, V lost 9 bases, and 4 bases had no gene match. The CDR3 nucleotides are TGTGCCAGGGCGGGGGGGGCCAGCACAGATACGCAGTATTTT. The encoded protein is CARAGGASTDTQYF. The complete variable domain, with remaining parts taken from reference TRBV2 and TRBJ2-3, reads EPEVTQTPSHQVTQMGQEVILRCVPISNHLYFYWYRQILGQKVEFLVSFYNNEISEKSEIFDDQFSVERPDGSNFTLKIRSTKLEDSAMYFCARAGGASTDTQYFGPGTRLTVL.

DNA for the CDR3: TGTGCCAGCAGCCCCAGACTAGCGGACTACGAGCAGTACTTC. Its protein product is CASSPRLADYEQYF. The gene calls are TRBV7-9 and TRBJ2-7, with 9 bases fitting TRBD2. This CDR3 contains 14 residues. Germline values: CDR1 SEHNR, CDR2 FQNEAQ (reference sequence). J lost 3 bases, V lost 5 bases, and 5 bases had no gene match.

V gene TRBV2 combines with J gene TRBJ1-1, with D possibly being TRBD1 (6 bases). This CDR3 region has 13 residues. The germline V gene encodes CDR1 SNHLY and CDR2 FYNNEI. Trimming took 6 bases from V and 1 from J, leaving 9 bases between them. The CDR3 sequence is CASRGQRNTEAFF. The CDR3 DNA is TGTGCCAGCAGAGGACAGAGGAACACTGAAGCTTTCTTT.

The J gene is TRBJ2-1, the V gene TRBV5-4; 9 nucleotides line up with TRBD2. The germline gives CDR1 SGHNT, CDR2 YYREEE (reference sequence). The CDR3 runs 16 residues. Trimming removed 4 bases from V and 8 bases from J; junction bases left unmatched: 13. The CDR3 bases are TGTGCCAGCAGCCCAGGACTAGCGTCGGGTGGGGATGAGCAGTTCTTC. Translated, it gives CASSPGLASGGDEQFF.

There are a few counts of this clone. The J gene is TRBJ1-1, the V gene TRBV2, with 7 bases matching TRBD1. V lost 6 bases, J lost 5 bases, and 9 bases stayed unmatched. The CDR3 spans 14 residues. From germline, CDR1 is SNHLY and CDR2 FYNNEI. The CDR3 bases are TGTGCCAGCAGCCTAAGGGGGCGCGGAACTGAAGCTTTCTTT. Amino acid sequence: CASSLRGRGTEAFF. The complete variable domain, with remaining parts taken from reference TRBV2 and TRBJ1-1, reads EPEVTQTPSHQVTQMGQEVILRCVPISNHLYFYWYRQILGQKVEFLVSFYNNEISEKSEIFDDQFSVERPDGSNFTLKIRSTKLEDSAMYFCASSLRGRGTEAFFGQGTRLTVV.

The V call is TRBV19, the J call TRBJ1-5; D possibly corresponds to TRBD1 (6 bases). Trimming cost V 1 base and J 3 bases, with 16 bases left between them. Germline V CDR1 and CDR2: LNHDA, SQIVND (reference sequence). The CDR3 loop spans 17 amino acids. CDR3 residues: CASSIVSGTPNNQPQHF. CDR3 sequence (DNA): TGTGCCAGTAGTATAGTGTCCGGGACACCCAACAATCAGCCCCAGCATTTT.

The chain has TRBV5-6 and TRBJ2-1; 11 bases are a match to TRBD2. The CDR3 contains 15 residues. V dropped 4 bases and J dropped 5; count of bases not matched to a gene: 5. The germline V gene encodes CDR1 SGHDT and CDR2 YYEEEE. The CDR3 protein is CASSAGTSGDNEQFF. As DNA, the CDR3 is TGTGCCAGCAGCGCCGGGACTAGCGGAGACAATGAGCAGTTCTTC.

This clone was detected only once. The rearrangement links TRBV5-4 to TRBJ2-5, with D tentatively TRBD1 (5 bases). Trimming left V 2 bases short and J 7 bases short, with 15 bases between. CDR1 is SGHNT, CDR2 YYREEE, per germline (reference sequence). The CDR3 extends over 14 amino acids. In nucleotides, the CDR3 is TGTGCCAGCAGCTTTAACGACCCCCAGGGGACCCAGTACTTC. This gives the protein CASSFNDPQGTQYF.

The CDR3 DNA sequence: TGTGCCAGCAGCTGGGGAGCTACATATTCACCCCTCCACTTT. Translation gives CASSWGATYSPLHF. J is TRBJ1-6 and V is TRBV25-1; D uncertain. The CDR3 runs 14 residues. V was pared by 6 bases and J by 8 bases, with 14 bases between. CDR1 MGHDK and CDR2 SYGVNS come from the germline V gene.

The chain couples TRBV7-9 to TRBJ1-2; TRBD1 agrees at 7 bases. Trimming cost V 4 bases and J 2 bases; bases outside gene matches: 16. The CDR3 covers 18 residues. CDR1 is SEHNR and CDR2 is FQNEAQ in the germline V gene (reference sequence). The chain's CDR3 is CASSSHLGQKPFNYGYTF. The DNA of the CDR3 is TGTGCCAGCAGCTCCCATTTGGGACAGAAGCCTTTCAACTATGGCTACACCTTC.

This chain joins TRBV9 and TRBJ2-6; D gene unclear. Germline V CDR1 and CDR2: SGDLS, YYNGEE. The CDR3 covers 14 residues. V was trimmed by 0 bases and J by 3 bases, leaving 4 bases between them. The CDR3 coding sequence is TGTGCCAGCAGCGTAGGAGTTGGGGCCAACGTCCTGACTTTC. As protein: CASSVGVGANVLTF.